The clone carrying this T cell receptor beta chain was detected many times. Its target is unknown. A J-beta primer mix and a sample-barcoded 5' primer were used in a second PCR of roughly 7 to 12 cycles. Each cDNA was tagged by a template-switch adaptor containing 12 random nucleotides. Each CDR3 protein is one row after TCRdb ran MiXCR on the 5' RACE reads. The data contain about 1,800,000 distinct CDR3 sequences, under 30% of them singletons. Trimming at V came to 5 bases and at J to 4 bases, leaving 5 bases not matched to a gene. Germline CDR1 and CDR2: MNHEY and SVGAGI. This CDR3 is built from 13 residues. This sample was included in a study of blood T cells in healthy people across ages. Findings of the study overall: A greater number of naive CD4+ cells and higher diversity distinguished long-lived donors from aged donors.

The donors, all healthy, were Caucasians living in Russia, aged about 6 to 90. RNA extraction gave at least 5.5 micrograms of total RNA per sample. The genes are TRBV6-5 and TRBJ2-7, with TRBD2 identical over 7 bases. The sample was blood. This clonotype was sampled from a woman aged 25 to 39 in good health. CDR3 in amino acids: CASSRAGRYEQYF. The CDR3 DNA is TGTGCCAGCAGTCGAGCGGGAAGGTACGAGCAGTACTTC.